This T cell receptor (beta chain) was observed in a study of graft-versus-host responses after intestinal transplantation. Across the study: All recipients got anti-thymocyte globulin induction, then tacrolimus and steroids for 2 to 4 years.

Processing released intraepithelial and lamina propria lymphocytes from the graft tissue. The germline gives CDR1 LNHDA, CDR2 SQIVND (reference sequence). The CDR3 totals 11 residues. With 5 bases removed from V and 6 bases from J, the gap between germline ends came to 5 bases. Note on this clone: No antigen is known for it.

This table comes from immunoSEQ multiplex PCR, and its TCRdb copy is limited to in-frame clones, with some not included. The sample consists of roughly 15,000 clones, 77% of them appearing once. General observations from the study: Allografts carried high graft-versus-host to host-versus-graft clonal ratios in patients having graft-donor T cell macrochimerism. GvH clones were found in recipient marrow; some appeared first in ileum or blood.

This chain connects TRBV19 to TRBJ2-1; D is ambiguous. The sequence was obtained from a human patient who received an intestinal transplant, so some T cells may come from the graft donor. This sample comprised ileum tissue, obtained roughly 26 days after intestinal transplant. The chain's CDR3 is CASSGGNEQFF. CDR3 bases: TGTGCCAGTAGTGGCGGCAATGAGCAGTTCTTC.